This entry lists 13 T cell receptor beta chains sequenced from one sample in a study of T cell repertoires in cytomegalovirus infection. One entry per CDR3 protein results from TCRdb running MiXCR on the reads. Among some 680,000 distinct CDR3 sequences listed, roughly 35% were seen once. The sequenced sample was PBMCs. Every receptor here comes from a human donor in good health (CMV status not recorded). Some clones in this sample may be carry-over from other donors' samples.

This clonotype was observed once. The chain has TRBV3-1 and TRBJ1-2; no firm D call. CDR1 LGHDT and CDR2 YNNKEL come from the germline V gene (reference sequence). V was clipped by 3 bases and J by 4 bases, with 15 bases between them. This CDR3 spans 15 amino acids. This CDR3 reads CASSHSGKGRYGYTF. The CDR3 DNA follows: TGTGCCAGCAGCCACAGCGGAAAGGGTCGCTATGGCTACACCTTC.

The sample holds many counts of this clonotype. For the CDR3, the DNA is TGTGCCAGCAGTTTTGGCTATGGCTACACCTTC. Encoded protein: CASSFGYGYTF. The chain employs TRBV28 and TRBJ1-2; unclear D gene. V shed 3 bases and J shed 4 bases, with 3 bases lying between them. Germline CDR1 MDHEN, CDR2 SYDVKM. The CDR3 covers 11 residues.

This clonotype was counted at least ten times. This chain links TRBV7-8 with TRBJ2-4; D unclear. CDR1 is SGHVS, CDR2 FQNEAQ, per germline. The CDR3 consists of 14 residues. V lost 1 base and J lost 9, with 13 bases in between. CDR3 DNA: TGTGCCAGCAGCTTAGGAGACGGGCCGGGCATTCAGTACTTC. Amino acids: CASSLGDGPGIQYF.

This clonotype was recorded at least ten times. The V gene is TRBV12-3 or TRBV12-4, the J gene TRBJ2-1; 11 positions match TRBD2. CDR3 length equals 16 residues. Losses at the gene ends were 2 bases for V and 0 bases for J; bases not matched to a gene: 0. CDR3 protein: CASSLLAGGSYNEQFF. The CDR3 coding sequence is TGTGCCAGCAGTTTACTAGCGGGGGGCTCCTACAATGAGCAGTTCTTC.

In its sample, this clonotype was seen a few times. The gene calls are TRBV19 and TRBJ1-1; D remains unclear. CDR1 and CDR2 (germline): LNHDA, SQIVND (reference sequence). Trimming removed 3 bases at V and 0 bases at J, with 8 bases between. CDR3 length: 14 residues. The CDR3 sequence is CASSIRAMNTEAFF. The CDR3 bases are TGTGCCAGTAGTATTCGCGCCATGAACACTGAAGCTTTCTTT.

This clonotype was counted a single time. The CDR3 region has the DNA TGTGCCACCAGTGCCCCCACCGGGACCGCAGGCTACGAGCAGTACTTC. Amino acids: CATSAPTGTAGYEQYF. V is TRBV24-1 and J is TRBJ2-7, with D possibly being TRBD1 or TRBD2 (5 bases each). Germline CDR1 is KGHDR and CDR2 is SFDVKD. With 5 bases removed from V and 3 bases from J, the gap between germline ends came to 19 bases. The CDR3 consists of 16 residues.

For this clonotype: The germline gene is not matched at one end of the junction; a read error may be the cause. The rearrangement links TRBV11-2 to TRBJ2-5; no reliable D call. Germline lookup yields CDR1 SGHAT and CDR2 FQNNGV. This CDR3 contains 15 residues. CDR3 in DNA: TGTGCCAGCAGCTCGACTGACACTCCCCAAGAGACCCAGTCCTTC. Translated: CASSSTDTPQETQSF.

This clonotype has more than one count but fewer than ten. The chain combines TRBV5-1 with TRBJ1-4; D not resolved. The V gene lost 0 bases and the J gene lost 0 bases, with 9 bases spanning the gap. CDR3 size: 16 residues. Germline assignment: CDR1 SGHRS and CDR2 YFSETQ. DNA for the CDR3: TGCGCCAGCAGCTTGGAGCGGGGTCCAACTAATGAAAAACTGTTTTTT. Amino acid sequence: CASSLERGPTNEKLFF.

The chain employs TRBV28 and TRBJ1-1; perhaps TRBD1 as D (5 bases). CDR3 size: 15 residues. V shed 5 bases and J shed 6 bases, with 19 bases lying between them. From germline, CDR1 is MDHEN and CDR2 SYDVKM. This CDR3 is CASSVPREIDSEAFF. The CDR3 DNA reads TGTGCCAGCAGTGTACCCAGGGAGATAGATTCTGAAGCTTTCTTT.

The V and J genes are TRBV7-2 and TRBJ2-5; 9 bases line up with TRBD2. V lost 6 bases to trimming and J lost 5 bases; unmatched junction nucleotides: 10. The CDR3 loop spans 15 amino acids. CDR1 is SGHTA and CDR2 is FQGNSA in the germline V gene. As DNA, the CDR3 is TGTGCCAGCAGTCCCAGCGGGGGGTGGGGGGAGACCCAGTACTTC. Translating gives CASSPSGGWGETQYF.

V usage is TRBV6-6 and J usage is TRBJ1-1, with 7 bases lining up with TRBD1. The CDR3 is 15 residues long. CDR1 MNHNY and CDR2 SVGAGI come from the germline V gene (reference sequence). The V and J ends lost 8 bases and 0 bases, in that order; junction bases with no gene match: 9. For the CDR3, the DNA is TGTGCCAGCGGCGGAAGCAGGGGGATGAACACTGAAGCTTTCTTT. It encodes CASGGSRGMNTEAFF.

The gene calls are TRBV19 and TRBJ1-1; D might be TRBD1 (5 bases). The CDR3 is made up of 15 amino acids. Germline-derived CDR1 and CDR2 are LNHDA and SQIVND (reference sequence). V dropped 5 bases and J dropped 4 bases, with 17 bases sitting between them. The CDR3 loop is CASSLRGRGSTEAFF. The CDR3 DNA sequence: TGTGCCAGTAGTCTTCGGGGCCGGGGGAGCACTGAAGCTTTCTTT.

A single count supports this clonotype. The CDR3 DNA reads TGTGCCAGTAGTAGTGGGACGGCCCCCCGTTACAATGAGCAGTTCTTC. Translated, it gives CASSSGTAPRYNEQFF. The chain carries TRBV19 and TRBJ2-1; D assignment may be TRBD1 or TRBD2 (5 bases each). Trimming pared 4 bases from V and 4 bases from J, leaving 17 bases between. Germline CDR1 LNHDA, CDR2 SQIVND (reference sequence). The CDR3 has 16 residues.